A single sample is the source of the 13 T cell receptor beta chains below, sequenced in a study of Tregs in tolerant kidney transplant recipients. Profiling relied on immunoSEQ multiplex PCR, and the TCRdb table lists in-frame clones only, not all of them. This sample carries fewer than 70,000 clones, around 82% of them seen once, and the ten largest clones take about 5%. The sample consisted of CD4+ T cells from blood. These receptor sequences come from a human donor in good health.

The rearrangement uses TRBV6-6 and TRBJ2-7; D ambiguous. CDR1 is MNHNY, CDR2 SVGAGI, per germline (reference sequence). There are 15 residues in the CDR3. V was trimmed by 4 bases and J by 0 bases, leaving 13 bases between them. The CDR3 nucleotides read TGTGCCAGCAGTTCCCCCGGTCAGAGCTCCTACGAGCAGTACTTC. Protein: CASSSPGQSSYEQYF.

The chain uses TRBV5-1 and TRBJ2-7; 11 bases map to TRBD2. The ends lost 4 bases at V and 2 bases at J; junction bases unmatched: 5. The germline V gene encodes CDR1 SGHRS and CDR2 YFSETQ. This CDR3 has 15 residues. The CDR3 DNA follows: TGCGCCAGCAGCCCCGGGACTAGCGGCCCCTACGAGCAGTACTTC. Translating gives CASSPGTSGPYEQYF.

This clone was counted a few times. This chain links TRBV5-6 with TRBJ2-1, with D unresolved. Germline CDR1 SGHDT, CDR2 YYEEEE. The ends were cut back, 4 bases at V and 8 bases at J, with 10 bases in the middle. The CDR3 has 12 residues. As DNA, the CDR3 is TGTGCCAGCAGCCAACAGTTCGATGAGCAGTTCTTC. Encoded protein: CASSQQFDEQFF.

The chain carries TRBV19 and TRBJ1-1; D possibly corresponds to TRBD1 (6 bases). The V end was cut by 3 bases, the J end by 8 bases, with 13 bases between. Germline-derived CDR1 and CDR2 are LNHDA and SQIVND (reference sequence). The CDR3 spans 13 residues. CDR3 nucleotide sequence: TGTGCCAGTAGTATGCCACGACAGGCCGAAGCTTTCTTT. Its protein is CASSMPRQAEAFF.

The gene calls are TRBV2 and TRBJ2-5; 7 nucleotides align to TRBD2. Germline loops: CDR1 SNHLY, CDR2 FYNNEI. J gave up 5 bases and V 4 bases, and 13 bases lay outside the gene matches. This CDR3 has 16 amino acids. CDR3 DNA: TGTGCCAGCAGTGCGTCCTCGGGGGGTTTTGGGGAGACCCAGTACTTC. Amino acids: CASSASSGGFGETQYF.

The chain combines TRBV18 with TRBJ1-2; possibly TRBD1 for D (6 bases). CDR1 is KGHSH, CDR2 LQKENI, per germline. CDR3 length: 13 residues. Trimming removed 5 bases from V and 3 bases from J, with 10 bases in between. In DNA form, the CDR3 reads TGTGCCAGCTCAGAGGGACAAGACTATGGCTACACCTTC. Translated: CASSEGQDYGYTF.

In nucleotides, the CDR3 is TGTGCCAGCAGTACCGGGGGGGCAAACGGGGAGCTGTTTTTT. It translates to CASSTGGANGELFF. The rearrangement links TRBV5-4 to TRBJ2-2; 8 bases are a match to TRBD2. This CDR3 is built from 14 residues. Germline lookup yields CDR1 SGHNT and CDR2 YYREEE (reference sequence). With 5 bases clipped from V and 7 bases from J, the junction kept 7 bases outside the gene matches.

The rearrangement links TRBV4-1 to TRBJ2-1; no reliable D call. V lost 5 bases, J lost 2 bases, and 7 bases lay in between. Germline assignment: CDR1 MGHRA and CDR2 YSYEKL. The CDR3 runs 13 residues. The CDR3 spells CASSFAPYNEQFF. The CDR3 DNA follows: TGCGCCAGCAGCTTTGCACCCTACAATGAGCAGTTCTTC.

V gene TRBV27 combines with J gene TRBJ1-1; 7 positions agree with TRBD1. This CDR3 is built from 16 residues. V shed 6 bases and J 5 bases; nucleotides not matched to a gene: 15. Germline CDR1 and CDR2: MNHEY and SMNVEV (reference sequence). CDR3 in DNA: TGTGCCAGCAGGCCTCTCTTTCCAGGGGGACAAACTGAAGCTTTCTTT. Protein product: CASRPLFPGGQTEAFF.

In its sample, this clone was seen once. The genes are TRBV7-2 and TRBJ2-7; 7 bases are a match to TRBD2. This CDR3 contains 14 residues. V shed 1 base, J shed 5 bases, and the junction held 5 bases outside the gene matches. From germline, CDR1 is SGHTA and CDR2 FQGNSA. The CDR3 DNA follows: TGTGCCAGCAGCTTAGTCGCGGGAGAGAACGAGCAGTACTTC. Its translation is CASSLVAGENEQYF.

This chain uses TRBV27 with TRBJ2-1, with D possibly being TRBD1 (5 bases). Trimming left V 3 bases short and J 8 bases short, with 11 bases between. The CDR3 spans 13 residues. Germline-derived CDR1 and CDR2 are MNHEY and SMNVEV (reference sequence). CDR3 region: CASSFRVGHEQFF. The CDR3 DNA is TGTGCCAGCAGTTTCAGGGTGGGGCATGAGCAGTTCTTC.

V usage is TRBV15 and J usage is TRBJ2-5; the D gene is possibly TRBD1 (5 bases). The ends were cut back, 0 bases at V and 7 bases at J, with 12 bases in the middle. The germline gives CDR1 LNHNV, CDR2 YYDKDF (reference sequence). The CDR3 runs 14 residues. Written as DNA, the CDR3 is TGTGCCACCAGCAGAGACCGACAGACGGGGACCCAGTACTTC. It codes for CATSRDRQTGTQYF.

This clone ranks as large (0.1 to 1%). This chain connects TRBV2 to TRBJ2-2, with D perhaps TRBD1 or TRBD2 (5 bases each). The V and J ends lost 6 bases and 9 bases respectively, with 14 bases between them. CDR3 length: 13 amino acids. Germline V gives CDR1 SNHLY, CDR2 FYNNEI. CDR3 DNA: TGTGCCAGCAGACTTAACGAGGGACGGGAGCTGTTTTTT. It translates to CASRLNEGRELFF.